What follows are 30 T cell receptor beta chains derived from one specimen sequenced in a study of identical twins (dated by TCRdb to 2016 to 2017). The library was built by means of 5' RACE. The instrument given in TCRdb is Illumina HiSeq 2000. Clones were called with MiXCR by TCRdb after fastp trimmed the public reads at Q25, and only in-frame beta chains were retained. Every entry covers one CDR3 protein and lists the most common genes and DNA from its rows. This sample lists some 730,000 distinct CDR3 sequences; around a sixth were detected once. 10% to 15% of the sample lies in the top ten. This same sample was also taken into another study, of T cells expressing NK-cell markers.

The sequencing input was PBMCs. Receptors were obtained from a woman younger than 35 in good health.

The J gene is TRBJ2-5, the V gene TRBV2; D possibly corresponds to TRBD1 (7 bases). The CDR3 is 17 amino acids. Trimming removed 9 bases from V and 2 bases from J, with 25 bases in between. Germline V gene sequence: CDR1 SNHLY, CDR2 FYNNEI. The CDR3 sequence: CARVTGRIWRGQETQYF. In DNA, the CDR3 is TGTGCCAGGGTGACAGGGAGGATTTGGAGGGGGCAAGAGACCCAGTACTTC.

The rearrangement uses TRBV7-2 and TRBJ1-6; D not certain. The CDR3 consists of 15 residues. Looked up from germline, CDR1 is SGHTA and CDR2 is FQGNSA. V lost 3 bases to trimming and J lost 4 bases, with 10 bases between them. The CDR3: CASSLVSPYNSPLHF. The CDR3, as DNA: TGTGCCAGCAGCTTGGTCAGCCCATATAATTCACCCCTCCACTTT.

The chain links TRBV5-1 to TRBJ2-1; 8 nucleotides match TRBD1. V lost 6 bases, J lost 5 bases, and 13 bases stayed unmatched. The CDR3 has 16 residues. Germline CDR1 reads SGHRS; CDR2 reads YFSETQ. CDR3 sequence reads: CASNTDSDRVNNEQFF. In nucleotides, the CDR3 is TGCGCCAGCAACACAGATTCGGACAGGGTAAACAATGAGCAGTTCTTC.

The chain uses TRBV5-1 and TRBJ2-5, with D unresolved. CDR1 SGHRS and CDR2 YFSETQ come from the germline V gene. Trimming removed 1 base at V and 0 bases at J, with 10 bases between. This CDR3 contains 15 residues. The CDR3 DNA is TGCGCCAGCAGCTTGCGTTACTCCCACCAAGAGACCCAGTACTTC. Protein sequence: CASSLRYSHQETQYF. The full variable domain, in which reference TRBV5-1 and TRBJ2-5 provide the parts outside the CDR3, is KAGVTQTPRYLIKTRGQQVTLSCSPISGHRSVSWYQQTPGQGLQFLFEYFSETQRNKGNFPGRFSGRQFSNSRSEMNVSTLELGDSALYLCASSLRYSHQETQYFGPGTRLLVL.

The CDR3 protein is CASTGAGSGANVLTF. Here the CDR3 DNA reads TGTGCCAGCACCGGGGCGGGAAGTGGGGCCAACGTCCTGACTTTC. V and J are TRBV6-1 and TRBJ2-6, with D possibly matching TRBD2 (6 bases). Germline CDR1 is MNHNS and CDR2 is SASEGT. V was clipped by 7 bases and J by 3 bases, with 13 bases between them. CDR3 size: 15 residues.

The chain is built from TRBV6-1 and TRBJ2-1; tentative D call: TRBD2 (6 bases). The CDR3 totals 12 residues. CDR1 is MNHNS and CDR2 is SASEGT in the germline V gene. The CDR3 region is CAAAREWGEQFF. In DNA form, the CDR3 reads TGTGCTGCAGCCCGGGAGTGGGGTGAGCAGTTCTTC.

The chain employs TRBV25-1 and TRBJ2-5, with 9 bases that match TRBD1. Losses at the gene ends were 8 bases for V and 5 bases for J; bases not matched to a gene: 6. The length of the CDR3 is 13 residues. Germline V gene sequence: CDR1 MGHDK, CDR2 SYGVNS. CDR3 DNA sequence: TGTGCCAGCGGAGGGACAGGGAGGGAGACCCAGTACTTC. This sequence encodes CASGGTGRETQYF.

This clonotype showed up just a few times. The rearrangement joins TRBV11-1 to TRBJ1-1; possible D gene TRBD1, 5 bases. The CDR3 is 18 residues long. V was clipped by 5 bases and J by 1 base, with 23 bases between them. CDR1 SGHAT and CDR2 FQDESV come from the germline V gene (reference sequence). The CDR3: CASSPRFGDPRTNTEAFF. CDR3 DNA sequence: TGTGCCAGCAGCCCTAGGTTTGGGGACCCAAGAACGAACACTGAAGCTTTCTTT. Full variable domain (rest looked up from reference TRBV11-1 and TRBJ1-1): EAEVAQSPRYKITEKSQAVAFWCDPISGHATLYWYRQILGQGPELLVQFQDESVVDDSQLPKDRFSAERLKGVDSTLKIQPAELGDSAMYLCASSPRFGDPRTNTEAFFGQGTRLTVV.

V usage is TRBV6-5 and J usage is TRBJ2-7, with D maybe TRBD1 (5 bases). V was clipped by 7 bases and J by 2 bases, with 21 bases between them. Germline loops: CDR1 MNHEY, CDR2 SVGAGI. The CDR3 consists of 16 residues. The CDR3 protein is CASTFRLSGHPYEQYF. The CDR3 DNA is TGTGCCAGCACTTTTCGACTTTCCGGACATCCCTACGAGCAGTACTTC.

The count of this clonotype is one. This chain connects TRBV6-2 or TRBV6-3 to TRBJ2-5; weak D call: TRBD1 (6 bases). CDR1 MNHEY and CDR2 SVGEGT come from the germline V gene. The CDR3 has 17 residues. V lost 6 bases and J lost 0, with 20 bases in between. The CDR3 sequence is CASRRARDTMYQETQYF. In nucleotides, the CDR3 is TGTGCCAGCAGAAGAGCCCGGGACACTATGTACCAAGAGACCCAGTACTTC.

The J gene is TRBJ2-2, the V gene TRBV7-9; 7 positions agree with TRBD2. V lost 6 bases to trimming and J lost 5 bases; unmatched junction nucleotides: 15. CDR3 size: 17 residues. Per germline, CDR1 SEHNR and CDR2 FQNEAQ (reference sequence). The CDR3, as DNA: TGTGCCAGCAGGACACCCATGACTAGCAGGGTTACCGGGGAGCTGTTTTTT. It codes for CASRTPMTSRVTGELFF.

The chain links TRBV29-1 to TRBJ2-7, with D possibly TRBD2 on 5 matching bases. V gave up 1 base and J gave up 6 bases, with 13 bases separating them. Germline assignment: CDR1 SQVTM and CDR2 ANQGSEA. The CDR3 runs 13 residues. The CDR3 DNA sequence: TGCAGCGTTGAAGTCGGTCCCGAGGGCGAGCAGTACTTC. As protein: CSVEVGPEGEQYF.

The chain uses TRBV7-2 and TRBJ2-3; D may match TRBD1 or TRBD2 (5 bases each). The V gene's germline CDR1 is SGHTA and CDR2 FQGNSA. Trimming took off 5 bases at V and 2 bases at J, with 17 bases between the two ends. The CDR3 loop spans 16 amino acids. The CDR3 bases are TGTGCCAGCAGCCCTGGAAGGGGAGTGTACACAGATACGCAGTATTTT. Protein product: CASSPGRGVYTDTQYF.

The J gene is TRBJ2-7, the V gene TRBV7-6; D unresolved. The germline V and J ends were trimmed by 4 bases and 2 bases, with 15 bases remaining between them. The CDR3 contains 15 residues. Germline V gene data show CDR1 as SGHVS and CDR2 as FNYEAQ. The CDR3 DNA reads TGTGCCAGCAGCTCCAGTAGACTCTACGCCTACGAGCAGTACTTC. Translating gives CASSSSRLYAYEQYF. Drawing the rest from reference TRBV7-6 and TRBJ2-7, the complete variable domain is GAGVSQSPRYKVTKRGQDVALRCDPISGHVSLYWYRQALGQGPEFLTYFNYEAQQDKSGLPNDRFSAERPEGSISTLTIQRTEQRDSAMYRCASSSSRLYAYEQYFGPGTRLTVT.

This clonotype was seen a few times. V is TRBV6-1 and J is TRBJ2-5; D may be TRBD2 (5 bases). This CDR3 contains 15 residues. Germline-derived CDR1 and CDR2 are MNHNS and SASEGT. V dropped 6 bases and J dropped 7 bases, with 21 bases sitting between them. CDR3 DNA: TGTGCCAGCAGCGGGGAAGTATCGTCGGTCGGGACCCAGTACTTC. Translated: CASSGEVSSVGTQYF.

The rearrangement links TRBV6-5 to TRBJ2-7; 8 nucleotides line up with TRBD1. V was clipped by 4 bases and J by 3 bases; unmatched bases: 14. This CDR3 contains 17 residues. Looked up from germline, CDR1 is MNHEY and CDR2 is SVGAGI. CDR3 bases: TGTGCCAGCAGTTCCCCCAGGGGGTCAGGGGGCTACTACGAGCAGTACTTC. It is translated as CASSSPRGSGGYYEQYF.

This chain connects TRBV6-5 to TRBJ2-1, with D unclear. Trimming pared 6 bases from V and 6 bases from J, leaving 15 bases between. The CDR3 has 14 residues. CDR1 is MNHEY and CDR2 is SVGAGI in the germline V gene. The CDR3 loop is CASSYLAALNEQFF. Written as DNA, the CDR3 is TGTGCCAGCAGCTACCTCGCGGCCCTCAATGAGCAGTTCTTC.

This clonotype was observed a handful of times. The chain joins TRBV7-6 to TRBJ1-2, with 8 bases lining up with TRBD1. This CDR3 spans 15 amino acids. Germline trimming cut 5 bases from V and 3 bases from J; bases unmatched to any gene: 8. In germline, CDR1 is SGHVS, CDR2 FNYEAQ. CDR3 sequence reads: CASSNDRGSHYGYTF. The CDR3 DNA sequence: TGTGCCAGCAGCAATGACAGGGGTTCCCACTATGGCTACACCTTC.

This sequence joins TRBV15 and TRBJ2-1; 9 nucleotides align to TRBD1. Germline lookup yields CDR1 LNHNV and CDR2 YYDKDF (reference sequence). CDR3 length: 14 amino acids. V gave up 5 bases and J gave up 7 bases; unmatched junction bases: 6. The CDR3 reads CATSPDRGGNEQFF. CDR3 nucleotides: TGTGCCACCAGCCCGGACAGGGGTGGGAATGAGCAGTTCTTC.

The V gene is TRBV11-2, the J gene TRBJ2-7; 9 positions agree with TRBD1. Trimming took 5 bases from V and 3 from J; bases not matched to a gene: 17. Germline V lookup: CDR1 SGHAT, CDR2 FQNNGV. There are 18 residues in the CDR3. DNA of the CDR3: TGTGCCAGCAGCCTCAGGACAGGGGCTCAGAGCATCCACTACGAGCAGTACTTC. This codes for CASSLRTGAQSIHYEQYF.

In this sample, this clonotype turned up a few times. The V and J genes are TRBV5-1 and TRBJ1-1; D gene unclear. CDR1 SGHRS and CDR2 YFSETQ come from the germline V gene. The V gene lost 0 bases and the J gene lost 1 base, with 7 bases spanning the gap. This CDR3 has 14 amino acids. The CDR3: CASSLAEENTEAFF. DNA of the CDR3: TGCGCCAGCAGCTTGGCCGAGGAGAACACTGAAGCTTTCTTT.

The gene calls are TRBV9 and TRBJ1-2; 7 bases match TRBD1. Germline V gene lookup returns CDR1 SGDLS and CDR2 YYNGEE. The V gene end was trimmed by 0 bases and the J gene end by 1 base; junction bases not matched to a gene: 6. The CDR3 has 16 amino acids. CDR3 in amino acids: CASSVGPTGDNYGYTF. The CDR3 DNA follows: TGTGCCAGCAGCGTAGGTCCCACAGGGGATAACTATGGCTACACCTTC.

A few counts support this clonotype. The chain combines TRBV7-9 with TRBJ2-3, with D hard to call. This CDR3 is built from 14 residues. CDR1 and CDR2 (germline): SEHNR, FQNEAQ (reference sequence). V was trimmed by 3 bases and J by 6 bases, leaving 13 bases between them. DNA of the CDR3: TGTGCCAGCAGCTTTTTTCCCTCATCGGATACGCAGTATTTT. Translated, it gives CASSFFPSSDTQYF.

This clonotype was seen more than once but under ten times. The chain carries TRBV7-2 and TRBJ2-3; D may correspond to TRBD1 or TRBD2 (6 bases each). V was clipped by 5 bases and J by 4 bases, with 10 bases between them. The germline gives CDR1 SGHTA, CDR2 FQGNSA. CDR3 length equals 13 residues. The CDR3 spells CASSRGPPDTQYF. For the CDR3, the DNA is TGTGCCAGCAGCCGGGGGCCCCCAGATACGCAGTATTTT.

The J gene is TRBJ2-5, the V gene TRBV5-1, with D maybe TRBD1 (6 bases). The CDR3 is 14 amino acids. The V gene's germline CDR1 is SGHRS and CDR2 YFSETQ. The V end was cut by 4 bases, the J end by 5 bases, with 15 bases between. The CDR3 DNA is TGCGCCAGCAGCGAACCAGGGGTACGGGAGACCCAGTACTTC. Translating it yields CASSEPGVRETQYF.

This clonotype occurred a few times. This rearrangement joins TRBV6-2 or TRBV6-3 to TRBJ2-1; TRBD2 matches at 7 bases. This CDR3 comprises 19 residues. The V and J ends lost 0 bases and 3 bases, in that order; junction bases with no gene match: 14. CDR1 is MNHEY and CDR2 is SVGEGT in the germline V gene. The CDR3 loop is CASSYSILYLGGSYNEQFF. The CDR3 nucleotides read TGTGCCAGCAGTTACTCGATTTTATATTTGGGCGGGAGCTACAATGAGCAGTTCTTC.

The genes are TRBV13 and TRBJ2-1, with D perhaps TRBD2 (5 bases). The CDR3 covers 14 residues. Trimming took off 5 bases at V and 9 bases at J, with 17 bases between the two ends. The V gene's germline CDR1 is PRHDT and CDR2 FYEKMQ (reference sequence). CDR3 nucleotide sequence: TGTGCCAGCAGCCCCCGGTCCCTTCGGGGTGAGCAGTTCTTC. This encodes CASSPRSLRGEQFF.

This clonotype came up many times. The J gene is TRBJ2-7, the V gene TRBV20-1, with a tentative D call TRBD1 (7 bases). CDR3 size: 13 residues. Trimming removed 6 bases from V and 6 bases from J, with 18 bases in between. Germline CDR1 is DFQATT and CDR2 is SNEGSKA (reference sequence). The CDR3 region is CSAAGQGGIEQYF. The CDR3 DNA reads as TGCAGTGCCGCGGGGCAGGGGGGCATCGAGCAGTACTTC.

This clonotype was seen at least ten times. The chain employs TRBV5-1 and TRBJ2-1; D gene uncertain. V gave up 2 bases and J gave up 3 bases, with 3 bases separating them. The germline CDR1 and CDR2 sequences are SGHRS and YFSETQ. The CDR3 consists of 12 residues. In nucleotides, the CDR3 is TGCGCCAGCAGCTTTAACTACAATGAGCAGTTCTTC. This encodes CASSFNYNEQFF.

This clonotype has only a few counts. The V gene is TRBV6-5, the J gene TRBJ1-1, with D hard to call. The V gene's germline CDR1 is MNHEY and CDR2 SVGAGI. V lost 4 bases, J lost 11 bases, and 23 bases lay in between. There are 15 residues in the CDR3. The CDR3 DNA reads as TGTGCCAGCAGTTCACCGTCGGCGGAGGCTATAGGGGCTTTCTTT. Its translation is CASSSPSAEAIGAFF.